This T cell receptor beta chain appears in the sequencing data of a study of blood T cell repertoires in COVID-19. CDR3 length: 15 amino acids. Germline-derived CDR1 and CDR2 are MNHEY and SMNVEV (reference sequence). Trimming removed 4 bases from V and 3 bases from J; junction bases left unmatched: 6. The repertoire was sequenced with immunoSEQ multiplex PCR; TCRdb's copy has only in-frame clones and lacks some. Of approximately 270,000 clones in the sample, 80% to 90% were seen once. V usage is TRBV27 and J usage is TRBJ2-3; TRBD2 aligns across 8 bases. Sequenced sample: PBMCs or T cells enriched from blood (not recorded which). This sequence originates from a woman aged 50 to 60 who had recovered from COVID-19. This CDR3 reads CASSSASGYTDTQYF. In DNA, the CDR3 is TGTGCCAGCAGTTCGGCTAGCGGGTATACAGATACGCAGTATTTT.